These 30 T cell receptor beta chains originate from one sample sequenced in a study of T cell clonotyping in hematopoietic cell transplantation. TCRdb's copy holds only in-frame clones and misses some; the assay was immunoSEQ multiplex PCR. The profile shows some 2,200 clones, roughly 89% of them singletons. Sequencing was done on a sample of peripheral blood mononuclear cells. The receptors were sampled from a man aged 40-55 years in good health. Some clones in this sample may be carry-over from other donors' samples.

A single count supports this clone. The chain carries TRBV5-1 and TRBJ1-1; a possible D gene is TRBD1 (5 bases). Germline V gene sequence: CDR1 SGHRS, CDR2 YFSETQ. There are 14 residues in the CDR3. Between the trimmed V and J ends, which lost 4 bases and 5 bases, there was a span of 15 bases. The CDR3 spells CASSSREFGTEAFF. CDR3 DNA sequence: TGCGCCAGCAGCAGCAGGGAGTTCGGGACTGAAGCTTTCTTT.

The rearrangement joins TRBV7-2 to TRBJ1-2; TRBD1 matches at 8 bases. The CDR3 runs 14 residues. The junction had 10 bases not matched to a gene; V was cut back by 5 bases and J by 8 bases. Germline-derived CDR1 and CDR2 are SGHTA and FQGNSA. CDR3 coding DNA: TGTGCCAGCAGCACACAGGGGGGCTCGGTCGGCTACACCTTC. This codes for CASSTQGGSVGYTF.

This clone showed up just once. The chain links TRBV7-9 to TRBJ1-3, with a possible D match to TRBD1 (5 bases). Germline CDR1 and CDR2: SEHNR and FQNEAQ (reference sequence). This CDR3 region has 15 residues. The V gene lost 1 base and the J gene lost 0 bases, with 7 bases spanning the gap. CDR3 nucleotide sequence: TGTGCCAGCAGCTTAGGGGGGACCTCTGGAAACACCATATATTTT. This translates into CASSLGGTSGNTIYF. Full variable domain (missing parts from reference TRBV7-9 and TRBJ1-3): DTGVSQNPRHKITKRGQNVTFRCDPISEHNRLYWYRQTLGQGPEFLTYFQNEAQLEKSRLLSDRFSAERPKGSFSTLEIQRTEQGDSAMYLCASSLGGTSGNTIYFGEGSWLTVV.

The V gene is TRBV6-5, the J gene TRBJ2-1; 7 bases align to TRBD2. V trimming: 4 bases; J trimming: 8 bases; junction bases outside the gene matches: 11. The CDR3 is 15 amino acids. Germline values: CDR1 MNHEY, CDR2 SVGAGI. The CDR3 sequence: CASSSWINRGDEQFF. CDR3 DNA sequence: TGTGCCAGCAGTTCTTGGATAAACCGGGGGGATGAGCAGTTCTTC.

This chain joins TRBV7-2 and TRBJ2-5; 14 positions agree with TRBD2. Germline V gene data show CDR1 as SGHTA and CDR2 as FQGNSA. The CDR3 runs to 17 residues. V dropped 4 bases and J dropped 2; count of bases not matched to a gene: 6. The CDR3 protein is CASSSLGLAGVQETQYF. The CDR3 DNA follows: TGTGCCAGCAGCTCTTTGGGACTAGCGGGGGTTCAAGAGACCCAGTACTTC.

The chain employs TRBV15 and TRBJ1-3; D not resolved. The CDR3 has 18 residues. Trimming removed 0 bases at V and 0 bases at J, with 15 bases between. Germline lookup yields CDR1 LNHNV and CDR2 YYDKDF (reference sequence). The chain's CDR3 is CATSRDHVRVDSGNTIYF. The DNA for the CDR3 is TGTGCCACCAGCAGAGATCACGTGAGGGTCGACTCTGGAAACACCATATATTTT.

This clone was observed once. V is TRBV6-1 and J is TRBJ2-1; 10 bases agree with TRBD2. The CDR3 is made up of 16 amino acids. CDR1 MNHNS and CDR2 SASEGT come from the germline V gene. Germline trimming cut 4 bases from V and 6 bases from J; bases unmatched to any gene: 9. CDR3 residues: CASSVRLAGVFNEQFF. The CDR3 DNA reads TGTGCCAGCAGTGTCCGACTAGCGGGTGTTTTCAATGAGCAGTTCTTC.

The chain carries TRBV2 and TRBJ1-1, with unresolved D. CDR3 length: 13 residues. Per germline, CDR1 SNHLY and CDR2 FYNNEI. V was clipped by 1 base and J by 1 base, with 4 bases between them. The CDR3 region is CASSEVENTEAFF. The CDR3 DNA sequence: TGTGCCAGCAGTGAAGTGGAGAACACTGAAGCTTTCTTT.

The V call is TRBV7-3, the J call TRBJ2-1; D is perhaps TRBD1 (6 bases). Trimming removed 1 base from V and 2 bases from J, with 12 bases in between. CDR1 is SGHTA, CDR2 FQGTGA, per germline. This CDR3 has 16 residues. The CDR3 protein is CASSLRVGDTYNEQFF. The CDR3 DNA reads as TGTGCCAGCAGCTTAAGAGTAGGGGACACCTACAATGAGCAGTTCTTC.

Written as DNA, the CDR3 is TGTGCCTGGAGTCGGGCGGATTCACCCCTCCACTTT. Its translation is CAWSRADSPLHF. The J gene is TRBJ1-6, the V gene TRBV30; no clear D. The CDR3 spans 12 residues. V lost 2 bases to trimming and J lost 8 bases, with 7 bases between them. Germline V gene lookup returns CDR1 GTSNPN and CDR2 SVGIG (reference sequence).

The rearrangement joins TRBV4-1 to TRBJ1-2, with D unresolved. CDR3 length: 13 residues. Germline assignment: CDR1 MGHRA and CDR2 YSYEKL. V was clipped by 5 bases and J by 5 bases, with 12 bases between them. Written as DNA, the CDR3 is TGCGCCAGCAGCTCCGGGTCCTATTATGGCTACACCTTC. As protein: CASSSGSYYGYTF.

This rearrangement joins TRBV11-2 to TRBJ2-5; 7 nucleotides align to TRBD2. The CDR3 is made up of 18 amino acids. V was pared by 0 bases and J by 4 bases, with 14 bases of the junction left unmatched. The germline V gene has CDR1 SGHAT and CDR2 FQNNGV. CDR3 nucleotide sequence: TGTGCCAGCAGCTTAGAAAAGGTCGCGGGGGTCATTAGAGAGACCCAGTACTTC. Amino acid sequence: CASSLEKVAGVIRETQYF.

As DNA, the CDR3 is TGTGCCAGCTCCCCAAGCGGGACTAACTATGGCTACACCTTC. This encodes CASSPSGTNYGYTF. This chain links TRBV18 with TRBJ1-2; no definite D call. Trimming removed 6 bases from V and 0 bases from J, with 11 bases in between. The length of the CDR3 is 14 residues. Germline-derived CDR1 and CDR2 are KGHSH and LQKENI.

J is TRBJ2-5 and V is TRBV13; D might be TRBD2 (5 bases). Germline-derived CDR1 and CDR2 are PRHDT and FYEKMQ (reference sequence). The CDR3 consists of 16 residues. The germline V and J ends were trimmed by 0 bases and 2 bases, with 13 bases remaining between them. The CDR3, as DNA: TGTGCCAGCAGCTTAGGCCTAGGCGGGTCGCAAGAGACCCAGTACTTC. This sequence encodes CASSLGLGGSQETQYF. Filled out from reference TRBV13 and TRBJ2-5, the complete variable domain reads AAGVIQSPRHLIKEKRETATLKCYPIPRHDTVYWYQQGPGQDPQFLISFYEKMQSDKGSIPDRFSAQQFSDYHSELNMSSLELGDSALYFCASSLGLGGSQETQYFGPGTRLLVL.

This clone was observed a few times. V gene TRBV27 combines with J gene TRBJ1-5; the D is unclear. The CDR3 consists of 13 residues. The V end was cut by 2 bases, the J end by 7 bases, with 9 bases between. CDR1 is MNHEY and CDR2 is SMNVEV in the germline V gene (reference sequence). The CDR3: CASSLNEGQPQHF. The DNA of the CDR3 is TGTGCCAGCAGTTTAAACGAAGGGCAGCCCCAGCATTTT.

The rearrangement links TRBV4-1 to TRBJ1-2, with D uncertain. V was cut by 0 bases and J by 8 bases, with 7 bases left in between. The germline gives CDR1 MGHRA, CDR2 YSYEKL. The CDR3 extends over 12 amino acids. This chain's CDR3 is CASSQEGWGYTF. CDR3 nucleotide sequence: TGCGCCAGCAGCCAAGAGGGGTGGGGCTACACCTTC.

The rearrangement uses TRBV6-6 and TRBJ1-5; D gene uncertain. The CDR3 length is 16 residues. Germline V gene data show CDR1 as MNHNY and CDR2 as SVGAGI (reference sequence). V gave up 0 bases and J gave up 5 bases, with 14 bases separating them. The CDR3 spells CASSYSAGVTYQPQHF. The CDR3 DNA is TGTGCCAGCAGTTACTCGGCAGGCGTAACTTATCAGCCCCAGCATTTT.

The chain couples TRBV1 to TRBJ1-2; the listed D gene, TRBD1, was not tested against the DNA. TRBV1 corresponds to a pseudogene. The CDR3 is 16 residues long. This chain's CDR3 is CTSSQVRDSANYGYTF. CDR3 sequence (DNA): TGCACCAGCAGCCAAGTTCGGGACAGCGCTAACTATGGCTACACCTTC.

The rearrangement uses TRBV28 and TRBJ1-4; 8 bases line up with TRBD1. Germline lookup yields CDR1 MDHEN and CDR2 SYDVKM. V trimming: 6 bases; J trimming: 7 bases; junction bases outside the gene matches: 10. CDR3 size: 15 residues. This CDR3 is CASSPRQGWGEKLFF. The CDR3 DNA follows: TGTGCCAGCAGCCCGAGACAGGGGTGGGGTGAAAAACTGTTTTTT.

The chain's CDR3 is CASSLDRGNQPQHF. The CDR3 bases are TGTGCCAGCAGCTTGGACAGGGGCAATCAGCCCCAGCATTTT. V is TRBV5-8 and J is TRBJ1-5; tentative D call: TRBD1 (6 bases). Germline V gene lookup returns CDR1 SGHTS and CDR2 YDEGEE. CDR3 length: 14 residues. The germline V and J ends were trimmed by 0 bases and 2 bases, with 6 bases remaining between them.

V gene TRBV7-6 combines with J gene TRBJ1-6; D might be TRBD1 (6 bases). This CDR3 has 16 residues. The V gene lost 4 bases and the J gene lost 9 bases, with 19 bases spanning the gap. Germline CDR1 and CDR2: SGHVS and FNYEAQ. In DNA, the CDR3 is TGTGCCAGCAGCTGGACCCCGGACAGCCAGGGTTCACCCCTCCACTTT. Its protein product is CASSWTPDSQGSPLHF.

This clone was counted a single time. This rearrangement joins TRBV7-2 to TRBJ1-1; TRBD1 aligns across 11 bases. Germline CDR1 SGHTA, CDR2 FQGNSA. This CDR3 has 14 amino acids. V lost 4 bases to trimming and J lost 4 bases; unmatched junction nucleotides: 2. The CDR3 DNA follows: TGTGCCAGCAGCTGGACAGGGGGCTCCACTGAAGCTTTCTTT. Its translation is CASSWTGGSTEAFF.

V gene TRBV15 combines with J gene TRBJ1-1; tentative D call: TRBD1 (5 bases). Trimming removed 1 base from V and 3 bases from J, with 12 bases in between. Germline V CDR1 and CDR2: LNHNV, YYDKDF (reference sequence). There are 15 residues in the CDR3. In DNA, the CDR3 is TGTGCCACCAGCAGAGCACAGGAGTGGGACACTGAAGCTTTCTTT. It yields the protein CATSRAQEWDTEAFF. The full variable domain, with the rest looked up from reference TRBV15 and TRBJ1-1, is DAMVIQNPRYQVTQFGKPVTLSCSQTLNHNVMYWYQQKSSQAPKLLFHYYDKDFNNEADTPDNFQSRRPNTSFCFLDIRSPGLGDTAMYLCATSRAQEWDTEAFFGQGTRLTVV.

DNA for the CDR3: TGCGCCAGCAGCCAAGAAAGAGAGGGAAACATATATTTT. Its protein product is CASSQEREGNIYF. This chain links TRBV4-3 with TRBJ1-3; the D is unclear. Germline values: CDR1 LGHNA, CDR2 YSLEER. The V gene lost 0 bases and the J gene lost 12 bases, with 12 bases spanning the gap. The CDR3 has 13 residues.

The chain joins TRBV4-1 to TRBJ2-1, with 11 bases fitting TRBD2. The CDR3 consists of 17 residues. V lost 0 bases to trimming and J lost 7 bases; unmatched junction nucleotides: 8. Germline CDR1 MGHRA, CDR2 YSYEKL. The CDR3 region has the DNA TGCGCCAGCAGCCAAGATCGGGGCGCTAGCGGGGGGAATGAGCAGTTCTTC. Its protein product is CASSQDRGASGGNEQFF.

The genes are TRBV6-6 and TRBJ1-1; D is undetermined. Trimming took 5 bases from V and 1 from J, leaving 11 bases between them. This CDR3 is built from 14 residues. Germline CDR1 reads MNHNY; CDR2 reads SVGAGI (reference sequence). Here the CDR3 DNA reads TGTGCCAGCAGTCCACAGAGCGAGAACACTGAAGCTTTCTTT. Protein sequence: CASSPQSENTEAFF.

CDR3 sequence: CASSYFTGEGEKLFF. Written as DNA, the CDR3 is TGTGCCAGCAGCTATTTCACAGGGGAAGGTGAAAAACTGTTTTTT. The gene calls are TRBV11-1 and TRBJ1-4; TRBD1 matches 7 bases. V lost 4 bases, J lost 7 bases, and 9 bases stayed unmatched. CDR1 and CDR2 from the germline V gene are SGHAT and FQDESV (reference sequence). The CDR3 totals 15 residues.

The chain employs TRBV27 and TRBJ2-5; no firm D call. The CDR3 consists of 12 residues. Trimming removed 5 bases at V and 7 bases at J, with 11 bases between. Germline assignment: CDR1 MNHEY and CDR2 SMNVEV (reference sequence). The DNA of the CDR3 is TGTGCCAGCAGTGCGGATGGTCGGACCCAGTACTTC. Residues: CASSADGRTQYF.

The chain carries TRBV7-9 and TRBJ2-3; 8 nucleotides agree with TRBD1. Germline trimming cut 5 bases from V and 4 bases from J; bases unmatched to any gene: 5. The CDR3 is 14 residues long. Germline CDR1 reads SEHNR; CDR2 reads FQNEAQ (reference sequence). CDR3 DNA sequence: TGTGCCAGCAGCCCAGAGACAGGGGCAGATACGCAGTATTTT. It specifies CASSPETGADTQYF.

This chain links TRBV7-9 with TRBJ2-3; D may correspond to TRBD1 or TRBD2 (5 bases each). Germline lookup yields CDR1 SEHNR and CDR2 FQNEAQ (reference sequence). Between the trimmed V and J ends, which lost 1 base and 3 bases, there was a span of 11 bases. The CDR3 spans 15 residues. Here the CDR3 DNA reads TGTGCCAGCAGCTTAGAAGGGGACGAGACAGATACGCAGTATTTT. Translating gives CASSLEGDETDTQYF.